The entry that follows covers one T cell receptor beta chain sequence. The data are from a study of blood T cell repertoires in COVID-19. At the level of the study: COVID-19 samples collected from the United States, Italy and Spain covered acute and convalescent phases. From T cells, B-cell-depleted T cells, or PBMCs came the material, which was cDNA or gDNA.

Only in-frame clones appear in the TCRdb table, and some are missing; sequencing was by immunoSEQ multiplex PCR. The table records over 130,000 clones, 80% to 85% of them present only once. Germline V lookup: CDR1 SGDLS, CDR2 YYNGEE. Trimming removed 0 bases from V and 1 base from J; junction bases left unmatched: 7. CDR3 size: 18 residues. Sequencing used peripheral blood. This clonotype was obtained from an elderly woman with acute or convalescent COVID-19. This sequence joins TRBV9 and TRBJ2-3; 11 nucleotides align to TRBD2. The CDR3 sequence: CASSVAVSGGARTDTQYF. CDR3 sequence (DNA): TGTGCCAGCAGCGTAGCGGTTAGCGGGGGGGCACGCACAGATACGCAGTATTTT. Based on the CDR3 plus reference TRBV9 and TRBJ2-3, the full variable domain is DSGVTQTPKHLITATGQRVTLRCSPRSGDLSVYWYQQSLDQGLQFLIQYYNGEERAKGNILERFSAQQFPDLHSELNLSSLELGDSALYFCASSVAVSGGARTDTQYFGPGTRLTVL.